The source of this T cell receptor (beta chain) is a study of T cells in Graves' hyperthyroidism and ophthalmopathy. On the study more broadly: Upon initial diagnosis and before any treatment, peripheral blood was collected. Study observations and caveats: For ophthalmopathy, model prediction preceded onset by a median roughly 6.5 months.

The TCR beta CDR3 regions underwent amplification using RNA transcripts as the source. The HTBI primer set drove a first-round RT-PCR of the TCR CDR3. TCRdb ran MiXCR on the multiplex PCR reads and lists one entry per CDR3 protein. The sample lists roughly 200,000 distinct CDR3 sequences; about a sixth were seen once. Stability of Graves' hyperthyroidism was defined as absent ophthalmopathy progression within 18 months. The authors obtained PBMCs from 9 to 10 ml of fresh peripheral blood. This clonotype has a count of ten or more. Antigen: not known. V shed 4 bases and J 5 bases; nucleotides not matched to a gene: 8. The CDR3 is 15 residues long.

The V gene is TRBV12-3 or TRBV12-4, the J gene TRBJ2-5, with 9 bases aligning to TRBD2. The TCR comes from a man between 35 and 55 years old with Graves' hyperthyroidism. The sequenced sample was blood. The CDR3 reads CASSSLAGEVETQYF. In DNA, the CDR3 is TGTGCCAGCAGTTCGTTAGCGGGGGAGGTGGAGACCCAGTACTTC.